A single sample is the source of the 14 T cell receptor beta chains below, sequenced in a study of T cells in Graves' hyperthyroidism and ophthalmopathy. RNA transcripts provided the source from which TCR beta CDR3 regions were amplified. The HTBI primer set was used in a first-round RT-PCR of the TCR CDR3. Via MiXCR, TCRdb re-called the multiplex PCR reads, giving one row per CDR3 protein. The profile shows roughly 500,000 distinct CDR3 sequences, 40% to 50% of them singletons. Sequencing was carried out using peripheral blood or thyroid tissue (not recorded which). These receptors were taken from an adult woman with Graves' disease, either hyperthyroidism or ophthalmopathy (not recorded which).

Only a few counts were recorded for this clonotype. One end of the junction varies from germline; a read error may be responsible. The chain joins TRBV2 to TRBJ1-5, with 7 bases matching TRBD1. The germline gives CDR1 SNHLY, CDR2 FYNNEI. The CDR3 consists of 13 residues. CDR3 sequence: CAISEGGDQPQHF. DNA of the CDR3: TGTGCCATCAGTGAAGGGGGCGATCAGCCCCAGCATTTT. Full variable domain (rest looked up from reference TRBV2 and TRBJ1-5): EPEVTQTPSHQVTQMGQEVILRCVPISNHLYFYWYRQILGQKVEFLVSFYNNEISEKSEIFDDQFSVERPDGSNFTLKIRSTKLEDSAMYFCAISEGGDQPQHFGDGTRLSIL.

This clonotype was recorded at least ten times. The chain has TRBV20-1 and TRBJ2-5; 7 bases match TRBD1. V shed 3 bases, J shed 5 bases, and the junction held 6 bases outside the gene matches. This CDR3 is built from 13 residues. From germline, CDR1 is DFQATT and CDR2 SNEGSKA (reference sequence). The CDR3 spells CSARKTGRETQYF. Here the CDR3 DNA reads TGCAGTGCTAGGAAGACAGGGCGGGAGACCCAGTACTTC.

CDR3: CASSLFFGGQAVNSPLHF. The CDR3, as DNA: TGTGCCAGCAGCTTATTCTTCGGGGGACAGGCGGTGAATTCACCCCTCCACTTT. The V call is TRBV11-1, the J call TRBJ1-6; 8 bases fit TRBD1. With V trimmed by 2 bases and J by 7 bases, 13 bases remained unmatched. The CDR3 runs to 18 residues. Germline values: CDR1 SGHAT, CDR2 FQDESV (reference sequence).

This clonotype occurred many times. The chain couples TRBV7-2 to TRBJ2-7; TRBD1 aligns across 11 bases. V dropped 4 bases and J dropped 3; count of bases not matched to a gene: 5. CDR3 length: 15 residues. Germline V lookup: CDR1 SGHTA, CDR2 FQGNSA. CDR3 residues: CASSSTGTGGYEQYF. CDR3 DNA sequence: TGTGCCAGCAGCTCGACCGGGACAGGGGGCTACGAGCAGTACTTC.

A few counts support this clonotype. The chain combines TRBV6-1 with TRBJ2-7, with D unresolved. The germline V gene encodes CDR1 MNHNS and CDR2 SASEGT. The CDR3 is 13 residues long. V was cut by 7 bases and J by 1 base, with 11 bases left in between. CDR3 nucleotides: TGTGCCAGCACAAACAGCGTTTCCTACGAGCAGTACTTC. Its translation is CASTNSVSYEQYF.

This clonotype has a count of ten or more. V and J are TRBV24-1 and TRBJ2-7; the match to TRBD2 covers 8 bases. Germline trimming cut 8 bases from V and 4 bases from J; bases unmatched to any gene: 6. Germline-derived CDR1 and CDR2 are KGHDR and SFDVKD. This CDR3 has 13 residues. CDR3 region: CATTSGSGYEQYF. In DNA form, the CDR3 reads TGTGCCACCACCAGCGGGAGTGGATACGAGCAGTACTTC.

The rearrangement uses TRBV12-3 or TRBV12-4 and TRBJ1-3; 7 nucleotides line up with TRBD1. There are 18 residues in the CDR3. V was clipped by 3 bases and J by 0 bases; unmatched bases: 11. CDR3 residues: CASSFAKGAADSGNTIYF. The CDR3 coding sequence is TGTGCCAGCAGTTTCGCCAAGGGGGCCGCTGACTCTGGAAACACCATATATTTT.

This clonotype was picked up many times. The chain carries TRBV20-1 and TRBJ1-1; the D is unclear. V was clipped by 5 bases and J by 1 base, with 17 bases between them. The CDR3 totals 15 residues. In germline, CDR1 is DFQATT, CDR2 SNEGSKA (reference sequence). CDR3 sequence: CSAPRMRRANTEAFF. For the CDR3, the DNA is TGCAGTGCTCCAAGGATGCGGAGGGCGAACACTGAAGCTTTCTTT.

The chain recombines TRBV11-1 with TRBJ2-7, with TRBD2 matching over 11 bases. The CDR3 extends over 14 amino acids. Looked up from germline, CDR1 is SGHAT and CDR2 is FQDESV (reference sequence). CDR3 in DNA: TGTGCTAGAGACCCCGGGACTAGCGGCTACGAGCAGTACTTC. As protein: CARDPGTSGYEQYF.

This clonotype was recorded at least ten times. CDR3 nucleotide sequence: TGTGCCAGCAGCCCCCGGTCAGGACGGCCACAAGAGACCCAGTACTTC. Residues: CASSPRSGRPQETQYF. V and J are TRBV3-1 and TRBJ2-5; D unresolved. Trimming shortened V by 4 bases and J by 2 bases, and 17 bases separated the two germline ends. The length of the CDR3 is 16 residues. Germline V gene data show CDR1 as LGHDT and CDR2 as YNNKEL (reference sequence).

Many counts were recorded for this clonotype. The chain employs TRBV4-3 and TRBJ1-1, with unresolved D. Germline V gives CDR1 LGHNA, CDR2 YSLEER. There are 15 residues in the CDR3. V was pared by 3 bases and J by 1 base, with 12 bases between. The CDR3 coding sequence is TGCGCCAGCAGCCAGACTTCACCCGCGAACACTGAAGCTTTCTTT. This encodes CASSQTSPANTEAFF.

This chain uses TRBV9 with TRBJ1-2; D is perhaps TRBD1 (5 bases). Per the germline V gene, CDR1 is SGDLS and CDR2 is YYNGEE. Trimming left V 4 bases short and J 1 base short, with 14 bases between. CDR3 size: 15 residues. CDR3 loop: CASSISRDGNYGYTF. CDR3 nucleotides: TGTGCCAGCAGCATCAGCCGGGACGGTAACTATGGCTACACCTTC.

In this sample, this clonotype turned up many times. This chain links TRBV29-1 with TRBJ1-1; 7 bases align to TRBD1. The length of the CDR3 is 13 residues. In germline, CDR1 is SQVTM, CDR2 ANQGSEA. After removal of 6 bases from V and 3 bases from J, the junction contained 7 bases not matched to a gene. CDR3 bases: TGCAGCGTGCACAGGGGTTCGCACACTGAAGCTTTCTTT. Protein product: CSVHRGSHTEAFF.

In its sample, this clonotype was seen many times. The chain links TRBV11-2 to TRBJ2-5, with 7 bases identical to TRBD1. Germline V lookup: CDR1 SGHAT, CDR2 FQNNGV. V shed 5 bases and J 3 bases; nucleotides not matched to a gene: 6. The CDR3 sequence is 14 residues long. The CDR3 sequence: CASSVAGTEETQYF. The CDR3 DNA sequence: TGTGCCAGCAGCGTTGCCGGGACAGAAGAGACCCAGTACTTC.